This T cell receptor (beta chain) is from a study of blood T cell repertoires in COVID-19. The J segment lost 5 bases and the V segment lost 5 bases, leaving 7 bases of the junction unmatched. There are 15 residues in the CDR3. Germline CDR1 MRHNA, CDR2 SNTAGT. Patients at the Seattle site were enrolled during active infection and followed longitudinally. Assay used: immunoSEQ multiplex PCR; TCRdb lists only in-frame clones, some missing. The data show about 430,000 clones, approximately 90% seen once. Sample: peripheral blood. The V call is TRBV6-4, the J call TRBJ2-7, with TRBD2 identical over 12 bases. This clonotype originated in a young man with COVID-19, enrolled during active disease. The CDR3 coding sequence is TGTGCCAGCAGTAGCAGACTAGCGGGAGATAACGAGCAGTACTTC. The encoded protein is CASSSRLAGDNEQYF.